This T cell receptor (beta chain) was obtained from a study of regulatory T cells in long-lasting Graves disease. Overall study context: Less than 3 months of antithyroid drugs had been taken by newly diagnosed Graves' patients. Study-level results: Favored usage of TRBV28, TRBJ1-2 and TRBJ2-5 was recorded in persistent disease. New patients shared 950 to 1,000 public clonotypes, fewer than the 2,500 to 3,000 shared by persistent patients.

HTBI primers from iRepertoire and Arm-PCR of CDR3 regions yielded the TCR beta libraries. TCRdb used MiXCR to reprocess the multiplex PCR reads, holding one entry per CDR3 protein. This sample carries 200,000 to 250,000 distinct CDR3 sequences, around 19% of them seen once, and the ten largest clones take more than 20%. This clonotype has ten or more counts. Its antigen is not identified. Noted time point: newly diagnosed GD, antithyroid drugs for less than 3 months. Researchers made the TCR library from RNA that was extracted from PBMCs. The CDR3 is 14 residues long. V was cut by 3 bases and J by 1 base, with 8 bases left in between.

The chain couples TRBV12-3 or TRBV12-4 to TRBJ2-3, with D hard to call. The source of this sequence is a female donor with Graves disease. Sequences were derived from peripheral blood mononuclear cells (PBMCs), sampled at new diagnosis, from a patient treated with antithyroid drugs. The CDR3, as DNA: TGTGCCAGCAGTTTCCCCGGACGCACAGATACGCAGTATTTT. Amino acid sequence: CASSFPGRTDTQYF.